Described below is a single T cell receptor (beta chain) sequence and its context. At one boundary the junction diverges from the germline segment, which might be a read error. This sample includes further DNA sequences coding for the same CDR3. The primer mix had 60 Vbeta and 13 Jbeta primers. The repertoire was sequenced with immunoSEQ multiplex PCR; TCRdb's copy has only in-frame clones and lacks some. The sample holds 100,000 or so clones, around 84% seen once. This entry belongs to a study of cytomegalovirus exposure and HLA in healthy donors. Sequenced material: PBMCs. The TCR sequence derives from a young woman in good health and CMV-seronegative.

DNA of the CDR3: TGTGCCAGCTCGATCCAGGGTTGGGCAGATACACAGTATTTT. Residues: CASSIQGWADTQYF. V is TRBV9 and J is TRBJ2-3; weak D call: TRBD1 (5 bases). The CDR3 is made up of 14 amino acids. Looked up from germline, CDR1 is SGDLS and CDR2 is YYNGEE.